Below, one T cell receptor beta chain is given with its context. This CDR3 spans 17 amino acids. The data stem from a study of identifying expanded T cells in peripheral blood. Assay: immunoSEQ multiplex PCR; the TCRdb copy retains only in-frame clones and omits some. The table lists fewer than 60,000 clones, about 80% of them singletons. The chain employs TRBV21-1 and TRBJ1-2. TRBV21-1 is a pseudogene locus. The clonotype was recovered from a person aged 18 to 70 in good health. The sequencing input was blood. The CDR3: CASSNFPPGRLHYGYTF. The CDR3 region has the DNA TGTGCCAGCAGCAATTTTCCCCCGGGGCGACTCCATTATGGCTACACCTTC.